Included here is one T cell receptor beta chain sequence, with context. The sample belongs to a study of CD8 T cells in Susac syndrome. The V segment lost 5 bases and the J segment 5 bases; nucleotides outside the gene matches: 10. CDR1 and CDR2 (germline): LNHDA, SQIVND (reference sequence). CDR3 length: 15 residues. The RNA, about 0.5 to 1 ug, was put through reverse transcription using random hexamers. immunoSEQ multiplex PCR amplified TCR beta CDR3 across 54 Vbeta, 13 Jbeta. TCRdb used MiXCR to reprocess the immunoSEQ multiplex PCR reads, holding one entry per CDR3 protein. The profile shows about 140,000 distinct CDR3 sequences, around 95% of them singletons.

This TCR was sampled from a human donor with Susac syndrome. This sequence joins TRBV19 and TRBJ1-1, with 8 positions matching TRBD1. The sample consisted of CD4+ T cells from PBMCs. The CDR3 loop is CASSAGDRPSTEAFF. The CDR3 DNA follows: TGTGCCAGTAGTGCGGGGGACAGGCCGTCGACTGAAGCTTTCTTT.